This T cell receptor (beta chain) was captured by sequencing in a study of beta chain features in type 1 diabetes. Overall study findings and caveats: Shorter TCRB CDR3s, moderately but significantly so, were found in Type 1 diabetes patients in all four CD4+ subsets.

The study reverse transcribed the entire isolated RNA, so it sequenced expressed TCRB transcripts. Libraries were prepared by immunoSEQ multiplex PCR; TCRdb keeps only in-frame clonotypes and omits some of them. The sample includes about 300,000 clones, roughly 13% of them seen just once. The CDR3 is 16 residues long. Trimming removed 1 base from V and 2 bases from J; junction bases left unmatched: 3. Germline V CDR1 and CDR2: SGHRS, YFSETQ. This clone was picked up a small number of times. Its matching antigen is unknown. Each donor gave one heparinised blood draw averaging about 110 mL. CD4+ naive, central memory, regulatory and stem cell-like memory cells were sorted via CD45RO/CCR7/CD25/CD127/CD95/CD27.

What was sequenced was naive CD4+ T cells from blood. This rearrangement joins TRBV5-1 to TRBJ2-1; TRBD2 agrees at 10 bases. The TCR originated in a young woman with type 1 diabetes. The CDR3, as DNA: TGCGCCAGCAGCTTGACTAGCGGGATCACCTACAATGAGCAGTTCTTC. Amino acid sequence: CASSLTSGITYNEQFF.